Below are 25 T cell receptor beta chains sequenced from a single sample in a study of T cells after yellow fever vaccination. TCRdb itself ran the 5' RACE reads through MiXCR, one entry per CDR3 protein. The data contain about 210,000 distinct CDR3 sequences, more than 3% of them singletons. This material consisted of CD4+ T cells sorted from PBMCs, taken 10 days after the yellow fever booster vaccination. The receptors come from a man between 18 and 29 years old who received the YFV17D yellow fever vaccine.

This clonotype was recorded at least ten times. The rearrangement links TRBV5-4 to TRBJ1-2; 8 bases are a match to TRBD1. V was clipped by 4 bases and J by 8 bases; unmatched bases: 13. Germline V CDR1 and CDR2: SGHNT, YYREEE (reference sequence). The length of the CDR3 is 15 residues. CDR3 bases: TGTGCCAGCAGCATCCCCTTCCAGGGGGCGCAAGGCTACACCTTC. Encoded protein: CASSIPFQGAQGYTF.

This clonotype was counted many times. V gene TRBV18 combines with J gene TRBJ2-4, with TRBD1 identical over 7 bases. This CDR3 contains 14 residues. Germline CDR1 KGHSH, CDR2 LQKENI. Trimming removed 3 bases from V and 7 bases from J; junction bases left unmatched: 6. CDR3 loop: CASSPDREVNIQYF. The CDR3 region has the DNA TGTGCCAGCTCACCCGACAGGGAAGTCAACATTCAGTACTTC.

This clonotype showed up many times. The V and J genes are TRBV20-1 and TRBJ2-1; D not certain. CDR3 length: 16 residues. V was clipped by 1 base and J by 0 bases, with 13 bases between them. The germline V gene has CDR1 DFQATT and CDR2 SNEGSKA (reference sequence). CDR3 nucleotide sequence: TGCAGTGCTAGAGGTGTTGGGCCCAGCTCCTACAATGAGCAGTTCTTC. It is translated as CSARGVGPSSYNEQFF.

This clonotype was detected only a few times. The genes are TRBV4-1 and TRBJ1-5; 8 bases match TRBD1. The CDR3 consists of 19 residues. Germline loops: CDR1 MGHRA, CDR2 YSYEKL. The V gene end was trimmed by 1 base and the J gene end by 4 bases; junction bases not matched to a gene: 15. CDR3 DNA sequence: TGCGCCAGCAGCCAAGGGGCGCCCGGCAGGGGGCCGAAGAATCAGCCCCAGCATTTT. This translates into CASSQGAPGRGPKNQPQHF.

In this sample, this clonotype turned up a few times. The rearrangement links TRBV28 to TRBJ2-3, with 10 bases aligning to TRBD2. The CDR3 has 16 residues. V lost 5 bases to trimming and J lost 4 bases; unmatched junction nucleotides: 9. Germline V gene data show CDR1 as MDHEN and CDR2 as SYDVKM. CDR3 region: CASSVPSGGIPDTQYF. In DNA form, the CDR3 reads TGTGCCAGCAGTGTACCTAGCGGGGGTATTCCAGATACGCAGTATTTT.

This clonotype was counted between two and nine times. The chain couples TRBV5-1 to TRBJ2-7; unclear D gene. The V end was cut by 0 bases, the J end by 7 bases, with 11 bases between. CDR1 is SGHRS, CDR2 YFSETQ, per germline. This CDR3 contains 13 residues. The CDR3 sequence is CASSLDGVREQYF. The CDR3 DNA follows: TGCGCCAGCAGCTTGGATGGGGTCCGGGAGCAGTACTTC.

This clonotype occurred many times. The rearrangement joins TRBV6-2 or TRBV6-3 to TRBJ2-7; no clear D gene. Germline lookup yields CDR1 MNHEY and CDR2 SVGEGT. Trimming took off 6 bases at V and 5 bases at J, with 14 bases between the two ends. This CDR3 is built from 13 residues. For the CDR3, the DNA is TGTGCCAGCAGAACACGGGTGGCCCACGAGCAGTACGTC. Translating it yields CASRTRVAHEQYV.

The chain joins TRBV29-1 to TRBJ1-5, with TRBD1 matching over 7 bases. Per the germline V gene, CDR1 is SQVTM and CDR2 is ANQGSEA. Trimming removed 5 bases from V and 0 bases from J; junction bases left unmatched: 4. The CDR3 has 14 amino acids. The CDR3 DNA is TGCAGCGTTTCGACAGGGAATAGCAATCAGCCCCAGCATTTT. This encodes CSVSTGNSNQPQHF.

The sample holds many counts of this clonotype. The chain has TRBV7-8 and TRBJ1-4, with D possibly TRBD1 on 5 matching bases. Looked up from germline, CDR1 is SGHVS and CDR2 is FQNEAQ. Trimming cost V 5 bases and J 3 bases, with 13 bases left between them. CDR3 length equals 15 residues. The CDR3 region has the DNA TGTGCCAGCAGCCCGCGCGGACAAGCTAATGAAAAACTGTTTTTT. This codes for CASSPRGQANEKLFF.

The chain is built from TRBV7-2 and TRBJ1-6; no clear D. CDR1 and CDR2 from the germline V gene are SGHTA and FQGNSA. CDR3 size: 12 residues. Trimming left V 4 bases short and J 7 bases short, with 5 bases between. CDR3 region: CASSSPNSPLHF. Here the CDR3 DNA reads TGTGCCAGCAGCTCTCCCAATTCACCCCTCCACTTT.

This clonotype was counted ten times or more. V and J are TRBV4-2 and TRBJ1-5; 8 nucleotides line up with TRBD1. V dropped 0 bases and J dropped 7; count of bases not matched to a gene: 5. CDR3 length equals 15 residues. Germline-derived CDR1 and CDR2 are LGHNA and YNFKEQ. The CDR3 spells CASSQDWTGRQPQHF. CDR3 in DNA: TGTGCCAGCAGCCAAGATTGGACAGGGCGCCAGCCCCAGCATTTT.

As regards this clonotype: Mismatch with germline at one junction end may stem from a read error. V and J are TRBV7-6 and TRBJ2-3; D is perhaps TRBD2 (6 bases). CDR3 length equals 16 residues. CDR1 and CDR2 (germline): SGHVS, FNYEAQ. CDR3 sequence reads: CASSLVAATSADTQYF. CDR3 nucleotide sequence: TGTGCCAGCAGTTTAGTAGCGGCTACCTCCGCAGATACGCAGTATTTT.

CDR3 coding DNA: TGTGCCAGCACTGGAGGGATCGAAAATGAGCAGTTCTTC. Translating it yields CASTGGIENEQFF. J is TRBJ2-1 and V is TRBV28, with a tentative D call TRBD2 (6 bases). Germline CDR1 MDHEN, CDR2 SYDVKM. Trimming shortened V by 7 bases and J by 7 bases, and 14 bases separated the two germline ends. The CDR3 sequence is 13 residues long.

The sample holds many counts of this clonotype. The chain joins TRBV11-3 to TRBJ2-1, with a weak D call TRBD2 (7 bases). The germline V and J ends were trimmed by 0 bases and 5 bases, with 20 bases remaining between them. The germline V gene has CDR1 SGHNT and CDR2 YENEEA. The CDR3 extends over 18 amino acids. CDR3: CASSLEQGGTRRNNEQFF. CDR3 bases: TGTGCCAGCAGCTTAGAACAGGGAGGGACACGACGCAACAATGAGCAGTTCTTC.

CDR3 nucleotides: TGTGCCAGTACCTTTCTTTGGAACACTGAAGCTTTCTTT. It is translated as CASTFLWNTEAFF. This sequence joins TRBV19 and TRBJ1-1; D gene unclear. The CDR3 length is 13 residues. Trimming removed 7 bases from V and 1 base from J, with 10 bases in between. Germline V gene data show CDR1 as LNHDA and CDR2 as SQIVND (reference sequence).

This clonotype has just a few counts. V usage is TRBV20-1 and J usage is TRBJ2-7; D possibly corresponds to TRBD1 (8 bases). Trimming took 4 bases from V and 2 from J, leaving 27 bases between them. CDR1 and CDR2 (germline): DFQATT, SNEGSKA (reference sequence). This CDR3 comprises 18 residues. The CDR3 here is CSAKGRRTRAGQAYEQYF. CDR3 nucleotides: TGCAGTGCTAAGGGACGGCGTACCAGAGCGGGACAGGCCTACGAGCAGTACTTC.

The chain recombines TRBV7-2 with TRBJ2-2, with D hard to call. This CDR3 spans 13 amino acids. In germline, CDR1 is SGHTA, CDR2 FQGNSA. Between the trimmed V and J ends, which lost 7 bases and 6 bases, there was a span of 12 bases. This chain's CDR3 is CASTVTSAGELFF. CDR3 DNA sequence: TGTGCCAGCACCGTAACGTCGGCCGGGGAGCTGTTTTTT.

In its sample, this clonotype was seen a few times. V is TRBV18 and J is TRBJ2-1; 8 bases map to TRBD1. The V gene end was trimmed by 5 bases and the J gene end by 6 bases; junction bases not matched to a gene: 0. Germline lookup yields CDR1 KGHSH and CDR2 LQKENI. The CDR3 totals 12 residues. The CDR3 coding sequence is TGTGCCAGCTCAGGGACAGGCAATGAGCAGTTCTTC. Its translation: CASSGTGNEQFF.

This clonotype was seen ten or more times. The V call is TRBV27, the J call TRBJ1-5; D is ambiguous. Trimming pared 4 bases from V and 7 bases from J, leaving 11 bases between. Looked up from germline, CDR1 is MNHEY and CDR2 is SMNVEV (reference sequence). The CDR3 consists of 13 residues. In DNA form, the CDR3 reads TGTGCCAGCAGTTCCGGGCGAGGGCAGCCCCAGCATTTT. It specifies CASSSGRGQPQHF.

This clonotype was recorded at least ten times. The chain uses TRBV19 and TRBJ1-3; D unclear. Germline V gives CDR1 LNHDA, CDR2 SQIVND (reference sequence). This CDR3 is 13 amino acids long. Between the trimmed V and J ends, which lost 10 bases and 0 bases, there was a span of 10 bases. The DNA for the CDR3 is TGTGCCACTAGGACGTTCTCTGGAAACACCATATATTTT. As protein: CATRTFSGNTIYF.

V is TRBV11-2 and J is TRBJ2-7; 9 positions match TRBD1. CDR1 is SGHAT and CDR2 is FQNNGV in the germline V gene. The J segment lost 5 bases and the V segment lost 5 bases, leaving 7 bases of the junction unmatched. The CDR3 totals 14 residues. The CDR3 DNA follows: TGTGCCAGCAGCAGAGCCGGGACAGGGAACGAGCAGTACTTC. Protein sequence: CASSRAGTGNEQYF.

The chain links TRBV9 to TRBJ2-3, with a possible D match to TRBD1 (8 bases). The CDR3 is 12 residues long. Looked up from germline, CDR1 is SGDLS and CDR2 is YYNGEE. V was trimmed by 8 bases and J by 14 bases, leaving 21 bases between them. The CDR3, as DNA: TGTGCCAGGAGCCTACAGGGGGGGAGGTTGTATTTT. Encoded protein: CARSLQGGRLYF.

The sample holds many counts of this clonotype. This chain joins TRBV29-1 and TRBJ2-1; unclear D gene. Trimming stripped 6 bases from V and 2 bases from J, with 11 bases between. Germline lookup yields CDR1 SQVTM and CDR2 ANQGSEA. CDR3 length equals 13 residues. The CDR3 DNA reads as TGCAGCGTAAAAGGTCAAACCTACAATGAGCAGTTCTTC. Translation gives CSVKGQTYNEQFF.

The table lists this clonotype with a few counts. The V call is TRBV5-1, the J call TRBJ2-3; 9 positions agree with TRBD2. V lost 1 base to trimming and J lost 4 bases; unmatched junction nucleotides: 7. The length of the CDR3 is 16 residues. Germline V CDR1 and CDR2: SGHRS, YFSETQ. The CDR3 sequence is CASSLFSGGSPDTQYF. DNA for the CDR3: TGCGCCAGCAGCTTGTTCAGCGGGGGGAGCCCAGATACGCAGTATTTT.

The chain couples TRBV5-4 to TRBJ2-2; no definite D call. The CDR3 consists of 13 residues. Germline V CDR1 and CDR2: SGHNT, YYREEE (reference sequence). The ends were cut back, 0 bases at V and 8 bases at J, with 8 bases in the middle. CDR3 loop: CASSLEKRGELFF. CDR3 bases: TGTGCCAGCAGCTTGGAGAAACGTGGGGAGCTGTTTTTT.